Listed below are T cell receptor beta chains from one sample, sequenced in a study of T-cell reconstitution after alpha-beta-depleted transplantation in children. MiXCR, applied by TCRdb to the PCR reads, yields one record per CDR3 protein. The sample includes about 70,000 distinct CDR3 sequences, approximately 11% seen only once; the top ten take 13%. Sequenced material: PBMCs, taken before TCRalphabeta/CD19-depleted stem cell transplant. The source of these receptors is a boy aged 5-17 years with acute myeloid leukemia, due to receive a stem cell transplant. The CDR3 runs from the conserved cysteine through the conserved F or W. The order of the fields is V gene, D gene, CDR3 length, clone size, J gene, CDR3 DNA, CDR3 protein. A D gene is named only where the DNA matches it firmly. Clone size is shown for a subset of rows, as once, few, many or a class of expanded clone.

V gene: TRBV20-1
D gene: .
CDR3 length: 13
clone size: many
J gene: TRBJ2-3
CDR3 DNA: TGCAGTGCTAGTTCGCCTAGCACAGATACGCAGTATTTT
CDR3 protein: CSASSPSTDTQYF

V gene: TRBV5-6
D gene: TRBD2
CDR3 length: 18
clone size: many
J gene: TRBJ2-1
CDR3 DNA: TGTGCCAGCAGTCGAAGGGGAGCGGGGGGAGAGATCTACAATGAGCAGTTCTTC
CDR3 protein: CASSRRGAGGEIYNEQFF

V gene: TRBV19
D gene: TRBD1
CDR3 length: 13
clone size: many
J gene: TRBJ1-5
CDR3 DNA: TGTGCCAGTAACGGACAGGGGGACCAGCCCCAGCATTTT
CDR3 protein: CASNGQGDQPQHF

V gene: TRBV5-1
D gene: .
CDR3 length: 13
clone size: many
J gene: TRBJ1-1
CDR3 DNA: TGCGCCAGCAGCACCGGGCGGACCTCGGAAGCTTTCTTT
CDR3 protein: CASSTGRTSEAFF

V gene: TRBV29-1
D gene: TRBD2
CDR3 length: 13
clone size: many
J gene: TRBJ2-1
CDR3 DNA: TGCAGCCTCGGACTAGTGGGCGGAAATGAGCAGTTCTTC
CDR3 protein: CSLGLVGGNEQFF

V gene: TRBV7-3
D gene: TRBD2
CDR3 length: 16
clone size: many
J gene: TRBJ2-1
CDR3 DNA: TGTGCCAGCAGCTTAAGGGGGGGGTACCCTGTAATGGAGCAGTTCTTC
CDR3 protein: CASSLRGGYPVMEQFF

V gene: TRBV27
D gene: TRBD2
CDR3 length: 17
clone size: .
J gene: TRBJ2-3
CDR3 DNA: TGTGCCAGCAGTTCCCTAAGCGGGACCTTAGTGACAGATACGCAGTATTTT
CDR3 protein: CASSSLSGTLVTDTQYF

V gene: TRBV7-8
D gene: TRBD2
CDR3 length: 19
clone size: many
J gene: TRBJ2-7
CDR3 DNA: TGTGCCAGCAGCTTACGGTTGGGTAGGGCTAGCGGGAGACAAGACGAGCAGTACTTC
CDR3 protein: CASSLRLGRASGRQDEQYF

V gene: TRBV4-2
D gene: TRBD2
CDR3 length: 16
clone size: many
J gene: TRBJ2-5
CDR3 DNA: TGTGCCAGCAGCCAAGGGGGTAGCGGGGCTCAAGAGACCCAGTACTTC
CDR3 protein: CASSQGGSGAQETQYF

V gene: TRBV4-1
D gene: .
CDR3 length: 13
clone size: many
J gene: TRBJ2-7
CDR3 DNA: TGCGCCAGCAGCCAAGACGTCGGAACCTGGCAGTACTTC
CDR3 protein: CASSQDVGTWQYF

V gene: TRBV12-3/TRBV12-4
D gene: .
CDR3 length: 13
clone size: many
J gene: TRBJ1-1
CDR3 DNA: TGTGCCAGCAGTCCGCCTGGTTCCACTGAAGCTTTCTTT
CDR3 protein: CASSPPGSTEAFF

V gene: TRBV7-6
D gene: .
CDR3 length: 16
clone size: many
J gene: TRBJ2-3
CDR3 DNA: TGTGCCAGCAGCTTCCTGGCGGGGGCAATCACAGATACGCAGTATTTT
CDR3 protein: CASSFLAGAITDTQYF

V gene: TRBV24-1
D gene: .
CDR3 length: 14
clone size: .
J gene: TRBJ1-6
CDR3 DNA: TGTCTCGGGGAGGGATGCTCCTATAATTCACCCCTCCACTTT
CDR3 protein: CLGEGCSYNSPLHF

V gene: TRBV20-1
D gene: TRBD1
CDR3 length: 15
clone size: many
J gene: TRBJ2-5
CDR3 DNA: TGCAGTGCTAGAGACGGACAGGCGTACCAAGAGACCCAGTACTTC
CDR3 protein: CSARDGQAYQETQYF

V gene: TRBV12-3/TRBV12-4
D gene: .
CDR3 length: 13
clone size: .
J gene: TRBJ2-5
CDR3 DNA: TGTGCCAGCAGCTATCTAGCCGGGGAGACCCAGTACTTC
CDR3 protein: CASSYLAGETQYF